This T cell receptor (beta chain) is drawn from a study of T-cell memory formation after mild COVID-19. About the research overall: For the most part, TCR clusters were specific to one donor. The study's findings and limits: There were some responding clones in pre-infection memory, which suggested that cross-reactive memory had joined.

Concerning this clonotype: Its antigen is currently unknown.

One entry per CDR3 protein, called by TCRdb with MiXCR from the 5' RACE reads. The sample contains approximately 340,000 distinct CDR3 sequences, 10% to 15% of which appear only once. The receptor was isolated from a man aged 18 to 29 who had mild COVID-19 (a few samples of this study predate the infection). Cell type and time point are not known. Sequencing input: PBMCs or a T cell subset sorted from them (not recorded which).

The CDR3, as DNA: TGTGCCAGCAGCTTAAGTGCGGGGAACTATGGCTACACCTTC. It translates to CASSLSAGNYGYTF. The rearrangement uses TRBV7-3 and TRBJ1-2; D unresolved. V lost 1 base, J lost 2 bases, and 8 bases lay in between. Germline values: CDR1 SGHTA, CDR2 FQGTGA. The CDR3 covers 14 residues.